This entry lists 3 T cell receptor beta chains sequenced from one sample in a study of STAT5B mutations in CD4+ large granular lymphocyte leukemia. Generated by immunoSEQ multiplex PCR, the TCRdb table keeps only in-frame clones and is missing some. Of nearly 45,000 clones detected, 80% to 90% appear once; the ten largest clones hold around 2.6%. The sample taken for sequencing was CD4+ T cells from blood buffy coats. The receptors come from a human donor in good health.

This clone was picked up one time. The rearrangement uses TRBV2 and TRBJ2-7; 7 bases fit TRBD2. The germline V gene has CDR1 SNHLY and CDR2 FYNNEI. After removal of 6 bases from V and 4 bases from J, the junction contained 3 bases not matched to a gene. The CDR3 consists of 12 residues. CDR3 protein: CASRRDYYEQYF. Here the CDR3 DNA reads TGTGCCAGCAGGAGGGACTATTACGAGCAGTACTTC. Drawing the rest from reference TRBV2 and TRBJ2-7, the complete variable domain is EPEVTQTPSHQVTQMGQEVILRCVPISNHLYFYWYRQILGQKVEFLVSFYNNEISEKSEIFDDQFSVERPDGSNFTLKIRSTKLEDSAMYFCASRRDYYEQYFGPGTRLTVT.

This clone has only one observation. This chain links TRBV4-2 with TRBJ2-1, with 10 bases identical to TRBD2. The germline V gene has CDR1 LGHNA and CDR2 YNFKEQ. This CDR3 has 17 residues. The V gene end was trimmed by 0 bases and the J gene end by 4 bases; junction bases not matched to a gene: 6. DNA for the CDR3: TGTGCCAGCAGCCAAGATCGGGGGACTAGCGTATACAATGAGCAGTTCTTC. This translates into CASSQDRGTSVYNEQFF.

The CDR3 loop is CASSSLAGGDTQYF. For the CDR3, the DNA is TGCGCCAGCAGCTCACTAGCGGGGGGAGATACGCAGTATTTT. The chain couples TRBV4-3 to TRBJ2-3; 12 bases fit TRBD2. In germline, CDR1 is LGHNA, CDR2 YSLEER. Unmatched junction bases numbered 2, after V lost 5 bases and J lost 5 bases. The length of the CDR3 is 14 residues.